Here is one T cell receptor beta chain with its context. Its binding antigen is unknown. Base qualities are not provided; no much larger clone lies one nucleotide away. The immunoSEQ Assay, a bias-controlled multiplex PCR, was used to amplify TCRbeta CDR3 regions from genomic DNA. The original methods were these. Nucleated cell counts per sample were estimated from amplification of reference gene primers within the assay. To quantify the absolute abundance of each unique TCRbeta CDR3 rearrangement, sequence reads were collapsed and filtered. For each sample, productive Simpson clonality was calculated as the square root of Simpson's diversity index across productive rearrangements. TCRdb took over this immuneACCESS table, retaining in-frame rearrangements with V and J assigned. Such tables are incomplete; in checked studies, under half of the missing clones stem from an unresolved V gene, and the remainder is unexplained. V and J calls and clone size are copied from that table; D and trimming were computed from the DNA. This sample has under 200,000 clones in its table, and about 80% of those were observed once. 1.5% of the sample comes from the top ten.

Collaborating institutions collected whole blood in K2EDTA tubes following their own protocols. For TCRbeta analysis, collaborators shipped samples as frozen whole blood, isolated PBMCs, or DNA extracted from either of those sample types. This record belongs to a study of blood T cell repertoires in COVID-19 (TCRdb year 2020). As for the study more broadly: Samples covering the acute and convalescent phases of COVID-19 were provided by collaborators in the United States, Italy and Spain. The prospective study material was composed of cDNA or gDNA derived from T cells, B-cell-depleted T cells, or PBMCs. The samples were drawn from the first 160 participants of the ongoing ImmuneRACE study and from about 1,200 subjects provided by 6 global collaborators. Deeply sampled blood TCRbeta repertoires from subjects exposed to, actively infected with, or recovered from COVID-19 were included in the dataset. A freely available public database, intended as a resource for researchers studying the immune response to SARS-CoV-2, is where the repertoires were released. A de-identified subject ID, COVID-19 status, age in years and sex were almost always included in the sample metadata. HLA class I and class II types, where available, came from metadata supplied by the sample provider rather than from assay-based typing. Summary of the overall study and its limitations: The quantity of clinical and demographic metadata differed by source and by participant and was supplied without curation.

Reading the germline V gene gives CDR1 SGHDT and CDR2 YYEEEE. The germline V end is reduced by 4 bases and the J end by 2 bases; junction bases left unmatched: 8. The CDR3 numbers 16 residues from cysteine through phenylalanine. Only CDR3 DNA remains: 48 bases, in frame from the first base. This receptor was taken from a human donor in a cohort sampled during active COVID-19. The sequenced sample was peripheral blood. Recombination linked TRBV5-6 to TRBJ2-1; TRBD1 agrees with 8 junctional bases. The DNA reads as follows: TGTGCCAGCAGCATAGACAGGGGAACAACCTACAATGAGCAGTTCTTC. Its product reads: CASSIDRGTTYNEQFF.